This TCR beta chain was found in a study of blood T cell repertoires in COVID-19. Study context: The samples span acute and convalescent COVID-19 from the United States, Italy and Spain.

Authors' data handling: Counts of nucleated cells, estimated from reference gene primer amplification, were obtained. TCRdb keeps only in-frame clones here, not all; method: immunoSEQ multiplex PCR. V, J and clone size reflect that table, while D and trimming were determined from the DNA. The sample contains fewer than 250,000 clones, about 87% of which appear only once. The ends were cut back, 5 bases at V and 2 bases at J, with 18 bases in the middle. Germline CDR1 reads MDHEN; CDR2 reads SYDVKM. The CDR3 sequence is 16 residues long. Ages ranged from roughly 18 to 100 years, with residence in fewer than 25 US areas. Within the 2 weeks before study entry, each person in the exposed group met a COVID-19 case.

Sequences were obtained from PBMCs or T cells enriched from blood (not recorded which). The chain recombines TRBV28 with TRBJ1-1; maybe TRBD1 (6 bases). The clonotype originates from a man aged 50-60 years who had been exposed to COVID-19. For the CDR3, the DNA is TGTGCCAGCAGTAATTCACAGGGTAGGGGAAACACTGAAGCTTTCTTT. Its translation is CASSNSQGRGNTEAFF.